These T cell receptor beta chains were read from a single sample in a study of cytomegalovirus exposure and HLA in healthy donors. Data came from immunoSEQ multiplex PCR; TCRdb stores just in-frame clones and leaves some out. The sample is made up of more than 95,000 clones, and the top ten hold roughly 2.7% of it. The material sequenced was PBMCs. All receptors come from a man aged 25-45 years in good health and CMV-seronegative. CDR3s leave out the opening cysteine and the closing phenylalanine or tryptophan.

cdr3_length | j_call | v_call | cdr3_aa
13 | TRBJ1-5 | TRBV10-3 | AISEAGGVNQPQH
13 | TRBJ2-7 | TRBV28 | ASRGGQESSYEQY
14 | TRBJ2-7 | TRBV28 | ASSFLWDRASYEQY
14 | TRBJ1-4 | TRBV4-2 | ASSQDSGGLYEKLF
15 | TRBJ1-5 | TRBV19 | ASANGKGFYSNQPQH
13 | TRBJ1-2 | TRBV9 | ASSPRTGDGYGYT
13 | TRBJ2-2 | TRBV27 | ASSLNILNTGELF
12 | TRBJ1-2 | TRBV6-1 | ASSAVRGSESYT
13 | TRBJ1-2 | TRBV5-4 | ASSLAVRGEDGYT
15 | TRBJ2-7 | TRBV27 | ASSYRRLAGDTYEQY
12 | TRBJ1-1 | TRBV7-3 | ASSLIGGGTEAF
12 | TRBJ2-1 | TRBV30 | AWTGTSSYNEQF
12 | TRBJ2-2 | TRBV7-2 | ASSVGLAAGELF
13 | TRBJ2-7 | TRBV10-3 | AISESTSGTYEQY
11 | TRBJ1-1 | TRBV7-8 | ASSSLANTEAF
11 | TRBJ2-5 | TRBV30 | AWSRRREGEQY
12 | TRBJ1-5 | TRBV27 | ASSLDGANQPQH
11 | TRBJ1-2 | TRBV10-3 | AITGGQSGGYT
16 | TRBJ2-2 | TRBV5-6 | ASSLVAPSRINTGELF
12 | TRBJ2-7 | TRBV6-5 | ASSLAGQAKEQY